Listed below are T cell receptor beta chains from one sample, sequenced in a study of blood T cells in healthy people across ages. MiXCR was run by TCRdb on the 5' RACE reads, yielding one entry per CDR3 protein. The data contain some 1 million distinct CDR3 sequences, under 45% of them singletons. Sequencing was performed on blood. The receptors originated from a woman aged 55-75 years in good health. Both conserved end residues are part of each CDR3.

TRBV15	TRBJ2-1	CATSRGIPSREGYNEQFF
TRBV10-3	TRBJ2-5	CAIRGTGGQETQYF
TRBV21-1	TRBJ2-1	CASSKRGKVGDEQFF
TRBV6-6	TRBJ2-1	CVSRTSGSYNEQFF
TRBV4-2	TRBJ2-3	CASSQKGLADTQYF
TRBV18	TRBJ2-5	CASSPRQGVEETQYF
TRBV11-3	TRBJ2-3	CASSPGTFPDTQYF
TRBV5-1	TRBJ2-1	CASSHGSDEQFF
TRBV10-3	TRBJ2-1	CAIRLAEAYNEQFF
TRBV4-1	TRBJ2-7	CASSQDLGGGKQYF
TRBV11-2	TRBJ1-2	CASSSQGLGYGYTF
TRBV4-2	TRBJ2-5	CASSQNQSPSGKETQYF
TRBV3-1	TRBJ2-4	CASSQESPGNIQYF
TRBV20-1	TRBJ2-1	CSARLPTGGGVWNEQFF
TRBV9	TRBJ1-5	CASSVGWTGNQPQHF
TRBV2	TRBJ2-1	CASSEVGAALGEQFF
TRBV20-1	TRBJ2-1	CSADSWDTRGEQFF
TRBV12-3/TRBV12-4	TRBJ2-5	CASSLFTEETQYF
TRBV7-3	TRBJ2-2	CASSPLRDGTGELFF
TRBV10-3	TRBJ2-1	CARGVTADNEQFF
TRBV27	TRBJ2-7	CASSLRQSTVYEQYF
TRBV4-2	TRBJ2-1	CASSHNRNEQFF
TRBV6-5	TRBJ2-3	CASSYTPAGDRKADTQYF
TRBV20-1	TRBJ2-1	CSARDVRAGGYNEQFF
TRBV5-1	TRBJ2-7	CASSFWGSEQYF
TRBV2	TRBJ1-2	CASSEDSNYYGYTF
TRBV14	TRBJ2-5	CASSQGLRTQETQYF
TRBV7-9	TRBJ2-5	CASSYLDTQETQYF
TRBV15	TRBJ2-7	CATSRDRSADEQYF
TRBV2	TRBJ2-6	CASSRAGSGADVLTF
TRBV20-1	TRBJ2-7	CSARASGIWSYEQYF
TRBV4-1	TRBJ2-1	CASSQERLGRGNEQFF
TRBV14	TRBJ2-1	CASSRVAGLAGMGNEQFF
TRBV14	TRBJ1-2	CASSLTGVGYTF
TRBV29-1	TRBJ1-1	CSGRPGQNTEAFF
TRBV18	TRBJ2-7	CASSPRETKSYEQYF
TRBV5-6	TRBJ2-7	CASSLQASGRYYEQYF
TRBV7-2	TRBJ1-5	CASSLGSSSNQPQHF
TRBV2	TRBJ2-1	CASSEALRRAGEQFF
TRBV14	TRBJ2-7	CASSLGLAGTNEQYF